The entry below gives a single T cell receptor (beta chain) sequence along with its context. The antigen is not known. V was cut by 5 bases and J by 4 bases, with 8 bases left in between. Germline V lookup: CDR1 SNHLY, CDR2 FYNNEI. The CDR3 length is 12 residues. This sample is part of a study of blood T cells in healthy people across ages. Study-level results: Age showed a roughly linear inverse relationship with TCR beta diversity per million T cells.

A second PCR of about 7 to 12 cycles used a sample-barcoded 5' primer and a J-beta primer mix. TCRdb passed the 5' RACE reads through MiXCR, listing each CDR3 protein once. In the table there are more than 500,000 distinct CDR3 sequences, about 27% of which are singletons. Each donor was a healthy Caucasian individual from Russia, aged about 6 to 95. These records were also assigned to another study, of T cells of mothers and their children.

Sequences were obtained from blood. The sequence came from a boy younger than 10 in good health. This chain uses TRBV2 with TRBJ1-2; perhaps TRBD1 as D (6 bases). This CDR3 is CASSMDSYGYTF. DNA of the CDR3: TGTGCCAGCAGTATGGACAGCTATGGCTACACCTTC.